This TCR beta chain was found in a study of low-dose radiotherapy and immunotherapy resistance in tumors. On the study more broadly: Patients received cyclophosphamide 200 mg/m2 intravenously every two weeks, the day before radiation-immunotherapy. On cycle 1 day 1, patients started four cycles of oral aspirin 300 mg daily.

Time point specified: after trial treatment. The treatment denotes: LDRT plus nivolumab, ipilimumab, low-dose cyclophosphamide and aspirin (RACIN trial). Germline V gene data show CDR1 as DFQATT and CDR2 as SNEGSKA (reference sequence). The CDR3 has 15 amino acids. J was trimmed by 7 bases and V by 2 bases; bases with no gene match: 9. TCRs were amplified for roughly 22 PCR cycles with a constant-region primer and V-primer adapter. The authors amplified isolated mRNA by in vitro transcription. TCRdb reprocessed the reads via MiXCR and lists one record per CDR3 protein. The profile covers 50,000 or so distinct CDR3 sequences, with roughly a third appearing a single time and roughly 8% taken by the ten largest. This clonotype was seen at least ten times.

This receptor was identified in a male donor with rectosigmoid adenocarcinoma. The rearrangement uses TRBV20-1 and TRBJ2-1; 9 nucleotides align to TRBD2. This specimen consisted of PBMCs, obtained after low-dose radiotherapy plus immunotherapy. DNA of the CDR3: TGCAGTGCTAGACCTCTAGCGGGACTCGGTAATGAGCAGTTCTTC. This translates into CSARPLAGLGNEQFF.